These 9 T cell receptor beta chains originate from one sample sequenced in a study of PD-L1 blockade in urothelial cancer. Produced via immunoSEQ multiplex PCR; TCRdb's table is partial and in-frame only. The sample includes tens of thousands of clones, roughly nine tenths seen only once; the top ten take about 7.6%. The time point here: peripheral blood 6 weeks after treatment start. Here the sequenced sample was PBMCs, taken around atezolizumab (anti-PD-L1) treatment. The receptors derive from a man older than 75 with urothelial cancer.

The V call is TRBV7-2, the J call TRBJ2-1, with unresolved D. V was pared by 3 bases and J by 9 bases, with 12 bases between. The CDR3 length is 13 residues. Germline values: CDR1 SGHTA, CDR2 FQGNSA. The CDR3 DNA reads TGTGCCAGCAGCTTTTACTATGACGGTGAGCAGTTCTTC. Its translation: CASSFYYDGEQFF. The whole variable domain, filled in from reference TRBV7-2 and TRBJ2-1, reads GAGVSQSPSNKVTEKGKDVELRCDPISGHTALYWYRQSLGQGLEFLIYFQGNSAPDKSGLPSDRFSAERTGGSVSTLTIQRTQQEDSAVYLCASSFYYDGEQFFGPGTRLTVL.

This clone has just a few counts. This rearrangement joins TRBV29-1 to TRBJ2-2; 7 bases align to TRBD1. From germline, CDR1 is SQVTM and CDR2 ANQGSEA. Germline trimming cut 4 bases from V and 5 bases from J; bases unmatched to any gene: 7. The CDR3 consists of 14 residues. The CDR3: CSVGQGTVTGELFF. CDR3 nucleotide sequence: TGCAGCGTTGGACAGGGTACGGTGACCGGGGAGCTGTTTTTT.

This clone appeared a single time. V usage is TRBV4-3 and J usage is TRBJ2-3, with 9 bases fitting TRBD1. There are 15 residues in the CDR3. V lost 1 base, J lost 4 bases, and 3 bases stayed unmatched. Germline CDR1 and CDR2: LGHNA and YSLEER. The CDR3 DNA reads as TGCGCCAGCAGCCAAGCGGGACAGGGCGCAGATACGCAGTATTTT. Encoded protein: CASSQAGQGADTQYF.

The chain joins TRBV18 to TRBJ1-3, with TRBD1 matching over 11 bases. Germline V gene lookup returns CDR1 KGHSH and CDR2 LQKENI. The CDR3 is 16 amino acids. V lost 3 bases, J lost 2 bases, and 3 bases stayed unmatched. CDR3 bases: TGTGCCAGCTCACCCGGGACAGGGGGTACTGGAAACACCATATATTTT. This codes for CASSPGTGGTGNTIYF.

This clone was seen a few times. The chain carries TRBV15 and TRBJ2-7; TRBD2 aligns across 10 bases. This CDR3 has 16 residues. CDR1 and CDR2 (germline): LNHNV, YYDKDF (reference sequence). Unmatched junction bases numbered 7, after V lost 0 bases and J lost 5 bases. The CDR3 sequence: CATSRDSGLAIHEQYF. DNA of the CDR3: TGTGCCACCAGCAGAGATTCGGGACTAGCGATCCACGAGCAGTACTTC.

The gene calls are TRBV4-2 and TRBJ2-1; 14 positions match TRBD2. CDR1 LGHNA and CDR2 YNFKEQ come from the germline V gene. The trim removed 8 bases at V and 7 bases at J, leaving 7 bases unmatched. The CDR3 covers 15 residues. The CDR3, as DNA: TGTGCCAGCGGACGACTAGCGGGAGGGCCTAATGAGCAGTTCTTC. This encodes CASGRLAGGPNEQFF.

The chain employs TRBV15 and TRBJ2-5; 7 bases match TRBD1. Germline CDR1 reads LNHNV; CDR2 reads YYDKDF (reference sequence). The CDR3 is 17 residues long. J lost 0 bases, V lost 0 bases, and 7 bases had no gene match. The CDR3 reads CATSRELPGQHQETQYF. CDR3 coding DNA: TGTGCCACCAGCAGAGAGCTACCGGGACAGCACCAAGAGACCCAGTACTTC.

This clone was seen a single time. The CDR3 bases are TGTGCCAGCAGCAGGGGGGATCAGCCCCAGCATTTT. It yields the protein CASSRGDQPQHF. V is TRBV21-1 and J is TRBJ1-5. TRBV21-1 is a documented pseudogene. There are 12 residues in the CDR3.

This clone was recorded only once. The chain recombines TRBV4-1 with TRBJ2-7, with 10 bases lining up with TRBD2. V shed 4 bases, J shed 4 bases, and the junction held 1 base outside the gene matches. The CDR3 is made up of 13 amino acids. The germline CDR1 and CDR2 sequences are MGHRA and YSYEKL. CDR3 nucleotides: TGCGCCAGCAGCCGGGGACTAGCGTACGAGCAGTACTTC. Translated: CASSRGLAYEQYF.